This TCR beta chain is from a study of human T cells and chemical hapten exposure. Whole-study findings and limits: The presence of alopecia in the donors means their immune response may differ from healthy people's.

This clonotype was seen only a few times. The target antigen is unknown. As to time point: patch test 3, about 24 weeks after DPC sensitization. Regarding treatment: therapeutic diphenylcyclopropenone sensitization with weekly scalp DPC. One entry per CDR3 protein, called by TCRdb with MiXCR from the RACE reads. Seen here are some 110,000 distinct CDR3 sequences, around 35% observed once, and the top ten hold roughly 3%. The CDR3 spans 13 residues. CDR1 is DFQATT and CDR2 is SNEGSKA in the germline V gene (reference sequence). V shed 6 bases, J shed 5 bases, and the junction held 2 bases outside the gene matches.

The chain carries TRBV20-1 and TRBJ2-5, with 14 bases identical to TRBD2. The sequencing used whole blood, collected in connection with sensitization to the hapten diphenylcyclopropenone (DPC). The sequence was collected from a man between 40 and 49 years old with alopecia areata. Some clones in this sample may be carry-over from other donors' samples. The CDR3 nucleotides read TGCAGTGCACGACTAGCGGGAGGGGAGACCCAGTACTTC. Its protein product is CSARLAGGETQYF.